The TCR beta chain under discussion was sequenced for a study of blood T cell repertoires in COVID-19. Only in-frame clones appear in the TCRdb table, and some are missing; sequencing was by immunoSEQ multiplex PCR. The sample yields about 400,000 clones, 85% to 90% seen once. The CDR3 is made up of 15 amino acids. With V trimmed by 2 bases and J by 4 bases, 7 bases remained unmatched. Germline loops: CDR1 MGHRA, CDR2 YSYEKL. The sequencing sample was made of peripheral blood. The rearrangement links TRBV4-1 to TRBJ2-7, with 8 bases that match TRBD1. The sequence came from a human donor in a cohort sampled during active COVID-19. The DNA of the CDR3 is TGCGCCAGCAGCCAAAACGGACAGGGAAAATACGAGCAGTACTTC. Protein sequence: CASSQNGQGKYEQYF.